One sample yielded the 20 T cell receptor beta chains listed below, sequenced in a study of cytomegalovirus exposure and HLA in healthy donors. Clones were read by immunoSEQ multiplex PCR, and TCRdb kept only the in-frame ones, dropping some. The sample shows fewer than 200,000 clones, approximately 96% of them seen only once. Sequencing used PBMCs. The receptors originated from a woman aged 18-29 years in good health and CMV-seronegative.

A single count supports this clone. The V call is TRBV19, the J call TRBJ2-4; 8 bases agree with TRBD2. Germline V gives CDR1 LNHDA, CDR2 SQIVND (reference sequence). The CDR3 is 13 residues long. J gave up 0 bases and V 10 bases, and 2 bases lay outside the gene matches. In DNA, the CDR3 is TGTGCCACCCGGGGGGGAGCCAAAAACATTCAGTACTTC. Its protein product is CATRGGAKNIQYF.

V gene TRBV6-6 combines with J gene TRBJ2-7, with TRBD1 identical over 11 bases. J gave up 4 bases and V 7 bases, and 3 bases lay outside the gene matches. The CDR3 runs to 13 residues. CDR1 is MNHNY, CDR2 SVGAGI, per germline (reference sequence). The CDR3 region is CASTGQGVYEQYF. CDR3 nucleotides: TGTGCCAGCACGGGACAGGGGGTTTACGAGCAGTACTTC.

This clone was detected only once. The chain combines TRBV5-5 with TRBJ1-4; D may be TRBD1 (5 bases). V was clipped by 4 bases and J by 3 bases, with 13 bases between them. In germline, CDR1 is SGHKS, CDR2 YYEKEE (reference sequence). The CDR3 loop spans 15 amino acids. CDR3 amino acids: CASSPGGSPNEKLFF. The CDR3 DNA follows: TGTGCCAGCAGCCCGGGGGGGTCACCTAATGAAAAACTGTTTTTT.

V gene TRBV9 combines with J gene TRBJ2-5; 11 bases fit TRBD2. Germline CDR1 reads SGDLS; CDR2 reads YYNGEE. This CDR3 has 16 residues. With V trimmed by 0 bases and J by 5 bases, 6 bases remained unmatched. The CDR3 region is CASSVDSGGATETQYF. The CDR3, as DNA: TGTGCCAGCAGCGTAGATAGCGGGGGGGCGACGGAGACCCAGTACTTC.

The V and J genes are TRBV4-1 and TRBJ2-7, with D possibly being TRBD1 (5 bases). Germline values: CDR1 MGHRA, CDR2 YSYEKL. Trimming left V 0 bases short and J 4 bases short, with 13 bases between. The CDR3 loop spans 15 amino acids. The DNA for the CDR3 is TGCGCCAGCAGCCAAGAAGGGCAGGGTAGTTACGAGCAGTACTTC. The encoded protein is CASSQEGQGSYEQYF.

The chain joins TRBV4-1 to TRBJ1-5; D unresolved. V lost 0 bases to trimming and J lost 5 bases, with 14 bases between them. CDR3 length: 16 residues. CDR1 and CDR2 (germline): MGHRA, YSYEKL. This chain's CDR3 is CASSQDPGFWDQPQHF. CDR3 bases: TGCGCCAGCAGCCAAGATCCGGGATTTTGGGATCAGCCCCAGCATTTT.

The rearrangement links TRBV30 to TRBJ2-2, with a tentative D call TRBD1 (6 bases). CDR1 is GTSNPN and CDR2 is SVGIG in the germline V gene (reference sequence). The length of the CDR3 is 14 residues. The V end lost 0 bases, the J end lost 4 bases, and 9 bases lay between the germline ends. In nucleotides, the CDR3 is TGTGCCTGGAGTGTAGGACAGCGCACCGGGGAGCTGTTTTTT. Encoded protein: CAWSVGQRTGELFF.

J is TRBJ2-5 and V is TRBV2; D unclear. Germline CDR1 SNHLY, CDR2 FYNNEI. The CDR3 has 13 amino acids. V lost 7 bases and J lost 2, with 11 bases in between. The CDR3 DNA reads TGTGCCAGCACCGTACAGTTACAAGAGACCCAGTACTTC. This sequence encodes CASTVQLQETQYF.

This chain uses TRBV7-2 with TRBJ1-2; 7 bases match TRBD1. The V gene end was trimmed by 0 bases and the J gene end by 3 bases; junction bases not matched to a gene: 4. This CDR3 comprises 15 residues. CDR1 SGHTA and CDR2 FQGNSA come from the germline V gene. CDR3 region: CASSLADRADYGYTF. DNA of the CDR3: TGTGCCAGCAGCTTAGCCGACAGGGCGGACTATGGCTACACCTTC.

This chain connects TRBV4-2 to TRBJ1-1; no definite D call. Per germline, CDR1 LGHNA and CDR2 YNFKEQ. There are 14 residues in the CDR3. Trimming cost V 4 bases and J 4 bases, with 13 bases left between them. In DNA, the CDR3 is TGTGCCAGCAGCCGCCTAAACAGCGGCACTGAAGCTTTCTTT. Amino acid sequence: CASSRLNSGTEAFF.

This chain links TRBV5-1 with TRBJ1-2; 8 nucleotides line up with TRBD1. V lost 4 bases, J lost 4 bases, and 6 bases stayed unmatched. The CDR3 totals 14 residues. CDR1 is SGHRS, CDR2 YFSETQ, per germline. CDR3 nucleotides: TGCGCCAGCAGCCCGGACAGGGAAATCTATGGCTACACCTTC. Translation: CASSPDREIYGYTF. The variable domain in full, with the rest retrieved from reference TRBV5-1 and TRBJ1-2, is KAGVTQTPRYLIKTRGQQVTLSCSPISGHRSVSWYQQTPGQGLQFLFEYFSETQRNKGNFPGRFSGRQFSNSRSEMNVSTLELGDSALYLCASSPDREIYGYTFGSGTRLTVV.

This chain connects TRBV9 to TRBJ2-2, with a weak D call TRBD2 (6 bases). V was trimmed by 4 bases and J by 1 base, leaving 17 bases between them. Looked up from germline, CDR1 is SGDLS and CDR2 is YYNGEE. The CDR3 covers 17 residues. DNA of the CDR3: TGTGCCAGCAGCTCCCGTGGTAGCGGTGAGAACACCGGGGAGCTGTTTTTT. This sequence encodes CASSSRGSGENTGELFF.

The genes are TRBV18 and TRBJ2-1; 7 nucleotides align to TRBD2. Germline V gene sequence: CDR1 KGHSH, CDR2 LQKENI. CDR3 size: 16 residues. Losses at the gene ends were 4 bases for V and 0 bases for J; bases not matched to a gene: 6. The CDR3 protein is CASSRTGGSSYNEQFF. CDR3 in DNA: TGTGCCAGCTCACGGACGGGGGGAAGCTCCTACAATGAGCAGTTCTTC.

On this clone itself: The DNA is left out, because the CDR3 cannot be placed on it with certainty; the CDR3 is given as TCRdb lists it. The V and J genes are TRBV19 and TRBJ2-7; the table's TRBD2 call for D was not verified on the DNA. Germline CDR1 LNHDA, CDR2 SQIVND (reference sequence). The CDR3 contains 18 residues when both ends are counted. The chain's CDR3 is CASSISAAGAVEVYEQYF.

J is TRBJ1-1 and V is TRBV2; D unresolved. The CDR3 consists of 13 residues. Trimming took 5 bases from V and 3 from J, leaving 10 bases between them. Germline lookup yields CDR1 SNHLY and CDR2 FYNNEI. The CDR3 bases are TGTGCCAGCAGTTTCGACTCCTACACTGAAGCTTTCTTT. This codes for CASSFDSYTEAFF.

The chain uses TRBV15 and TRBJ2-7; TRBD1 matches at 7 bases. The CDR3 totals 14 residues. Trimming cost V 3 bases and J 7 bases; bases outside gene matches: 9. The germline gives CDR1 LNHNV, CDR2 YYDKDF (reference sequence). The CDR3 DNA follows: TGTGCCACCAGCAGGACAGGGTCTTCTTGGGAGCAGTACTTC. It codes for CATSRTGSSWEQYF.

CDR3 DNA sequence: TGTGCCAGCAGCCAAGAGGCCGGGGAGTGGGCCTATAATTCACCCCTCCACTTT. Its protein product is CASSQEAGEWAYNSPLHF. This chain joins TRBV14 and TRBJ1-6; D remains ambiguous. Germline V gene data show CDR1 as SGHDN and CDR2 as FVKESK. Trimming shortened V by 0 bases and J by 2 bases, and 14 bases separated the two germline ends. CDR3 size: 18 residues.

V is TRBV6-1 and J is TRBJ1-1; 8 bases map to TRBD1. Germline CDR1 is MNHNS and CDR2 is SASEGT. V trimming: 6 bases; J trimming: 3 bases; junction bases outside the gene matches: 3. This CDR3 has 13 amino acids. CDR3 region: CASSPQGDTEAFF. CDR3 sequence (DNA): TGTGCCAGCAGCCCACAGGGGGACACTGAAGCTTTCTTT.

The chain recombines TRBV6-6 with TRBJ1-1; no clear D gene. Trimming took 7 bases from V and 3 from J, leaving 3 bases between them. CDR1 is MNHNY, CDR2 SVGAGI, per germline (reference sequence). This CDR3 has 10 amino acids. CDR3 bases: TGTGCCAGCACCGACACTGAAGCTTTCTTT. Protein product: CASTDTEAFF.

The chain employs TRBV7-9 and TRBJ2-1; 9 bases line up with TRBD1. The CDR3 extends over 16 amino acids. With 6 bases clipped from V and 8 bases from J, the junction kept 14 bases outside the gene matches. Germline loops: CDR1 SEHNR, CDR2 FQNEAQ (reference sequence). The DNA of the CDR3 is TGTGCCAGCAGTCCTGACAGGGGGGTTTATGGGTATGAGCAGTTCTTC. It is translated as CASSPDRGVYGYEQFF.